The sequence of this TCR beta chain was determined in a study of OX40 agonist ivuxolimab in advanced cancers. Regarding the study as a whole: CD8+ T cells showed, on average, more clonal expansion than CD4+ cells.

Concerning this clone: Its antigen remains unidentified.

Repertoires were generated with immunoSEQ multiplex PCR, while TCRdb's copy carries only in-frame clones and drops some. Among 77,000 or so clones listed, more than 90% were seen once. The CDR3 has 16 residues. Germline CDR1 SGHRS, CDR2 YFSETQ. V lost 0 bases to trimming and J lost 6 bases; unmatched junction nucleotides: 7. This clonotype was sampled from an adult with an advanced solid tumor such as melanoma, head and neck, liver or kidney cancer. Sequencing used CD4+ or CD8+ T cells sorted from blood, obtained in a trial of the OX40 agonist ivuxolimab. This chain links TRBV5-1 with TRBJ2-3, with 10 bases that match TRBD2. DNA for the CDR3: TGCGCCAGCAGCTTGGCCCCTAGCGGGAGCGGGGATACGCAGTATTTT. Encoded protein: CASSLAPSGSGDTQYF.